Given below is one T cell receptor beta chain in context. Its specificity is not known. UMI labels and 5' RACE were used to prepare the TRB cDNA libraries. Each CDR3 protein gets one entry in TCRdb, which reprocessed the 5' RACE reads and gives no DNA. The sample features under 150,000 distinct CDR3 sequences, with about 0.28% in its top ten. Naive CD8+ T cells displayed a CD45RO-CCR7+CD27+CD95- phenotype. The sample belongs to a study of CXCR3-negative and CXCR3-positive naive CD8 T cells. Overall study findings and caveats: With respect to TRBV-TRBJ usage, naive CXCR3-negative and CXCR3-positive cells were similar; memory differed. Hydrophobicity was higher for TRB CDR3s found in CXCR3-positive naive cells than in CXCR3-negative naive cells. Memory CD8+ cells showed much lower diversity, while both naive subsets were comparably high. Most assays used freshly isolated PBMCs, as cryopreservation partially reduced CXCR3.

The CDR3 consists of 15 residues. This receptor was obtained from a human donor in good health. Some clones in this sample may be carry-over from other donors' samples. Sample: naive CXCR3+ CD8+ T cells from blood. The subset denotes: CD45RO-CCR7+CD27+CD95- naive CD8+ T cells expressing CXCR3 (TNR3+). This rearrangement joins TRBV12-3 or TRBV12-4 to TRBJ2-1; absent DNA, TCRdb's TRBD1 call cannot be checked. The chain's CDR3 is CASSRTGGYSNEQFF.